The 25 T cell receptor beta chains below all came from one sample that was sequenced in a study of T cells after yellow fever vaccination. One entry per CDR3 protein, called by TCRdb with MiXCR from the 5' RACE reads. The sample gives hundreds of thousands of distinct CDR3 sequences, 13% of which show up once; 11% to 15% is in the top ten. The sample in question was PBMCs, obtained on the day of the yellow fever booster vaccination. Receptors originate from a man aged 25-40 years who received the YFV17D yellow fever vaccine.

This rearrangement joins TRBV28 to TRBJ2-7, with TRBD2 matching 14 bases. CDR3 size: 14 residues. Trimming at V came to 7 bases and at J to 7 bases, leaving 6 bases not matched to a gene. Looked up from germline, CDR1 is MDHEN and CDR2 is SYDVKM. This chain's CDR3 is CASTAGTSGSEQYF. The DNA of the CDR3 is TGTGCCAGCACCGCCGGGACTAGCGGGAGTGAGCAGTACTTC.

This clonotype was found a few times. V and J are TRBV12-3 or TRBV12-4 and TRBJ1-5, with D unresolved. This CDR3 comprises 11 residues. V lost 3 bases to trimming and J lost 10 bases, with 7 bases between them. The CDR3 DNA is TGTGCCAGCAGTTTGCGTGGCCCCCAGCATTTT. It translates to CASSLRGPQHF.

The chain joins TRBV3-1 to TRBJ1-6; TRBD1 aligns across 12 bases. The CDR3 has 16 residues. The germline V gene encodes CDR1 LGHDT and CDR2 YNNKEL (reference sequence). V was pared by 5 bases and J by 7 bases, with 6 bases of the junction left unmatched. The CDR3 sequence: CASSNRGQGANSPLHF. In DNA, the CDR3 is TGTGCCAGCAGCAACCGGGGACAGGGGGCAAATTCACCCCTCCACTTT.

The chain joins TRBV5-1 to TRBJ1-2, with D tentatively TRBD1 (5 bases). This CDR3 contains 13 residues. Germline-derived CDR1 and CDR2 are SGHRS and YFSETQ. V lost 3 bases to trimming and J lost 0 bases, with 6 bases between them. DNA of the CDR3: TGCGCCAGCAGCTGGGGCTCTAACTATGGCTACACCTTC. Protein: CASSWGSNYGYTF.

The rearrangement joins TRBV6-5 to TRBJ1-5; D is unclear. Germline values: CDR1 MNHEY, CDR2 SVGAGI. Between the trimmed V and J ends, which lost 4 bases and 4 bases, there was a span of 8 bases. This CDR3 spans 13 amino acids. In DNA, the CDR3 is TGTGCCAGCAGTTGGGGTCCTAATCAGCCCCAGCATTTT. Amino acid sequence: CASSWGPNQPQHF.

This clonotype was found a few times. The chain employs TRBV5-1 and TRBJ2-7; a weak D match, TRBD2 (5 bases). The ends were cut back, 3 bases at V and 10 bases at J, with 17 bases in the middle. CDR1 is SGHRS, CDR2 YFSETQ, per germline. CDR3 length: 13 amino acids. The CDR3 here is CASSSQETTEQYF. CDR3 coding DNA: TGCGCCAGCAGCTCCCAGGAGACTACGGAACAGTACTTC. Drawing the rest from reference TRBV5-1 and TRBJ2-7, the complete variable domain is KAGVTQTPRYLIKTRGQQVTLSCSPISGHRSVSWYQQTPGQGLQFLFEYFSETQRNKGNFPGRFSGRQFSNSRSEMNVSTLELGDSALYLCASSSQETTEQYFGPGTRLTVT.

The chain couples TRBV2 to TRBJ2-5; 7 bases fit TRBD2. Germline assignment: CDR1 SNHLY and CDR2 FYNNEI. This CDR3 comprises 14 residues. V lost 6 bases and J lost 5; bases outside the gene matches: 9. The CDR3 is CASSPSSGSETQYF. DNA of the CDR3: TGTGCCAGCAGCCCTTCTAGCGGAAGCGAGACCCAGTACTTC.

In this sample, this clonotype turned up many times. This chain links TRBV27 with TRBJ2-1, with 9 bases matching TRBD2. Germline trimming cut 0 bases from V and 6 bases from J; bases unmatched to any gene: 3. The CDR3 sequence is 15 residues long. Germline CDR1 reads MNHEY; CDR2 reads SMNVEV (reference sequence). As DNA, the CDR3 is TGTGCCAGCAGTTTATCGGGACTAGCTAGCAATGAGCAGTTCTTC. This translates into CASSLSGLASNEQFF.

This clonotype was seen only a few times. This sequence joins TRBV20-1 and TRBJ2-7, with D perhaps TRBD1 or TRBD2 (5 bases each). The CDR3 is 13 amino acids. V lost 5 bases, J lost 2 bases, and 13 bases lay in between. Germline V lookup: CDR1 DFQATT, CDR2 SNEGSKA (reference sequence). Here the CDR3 DNA reads TGCAGTGCTGGATCGGGACGGGCCTACGAGCAGTACTTC. Translated, it gives CSAGSGRAYEQYF.

This clonotype has only a few counts. The chain joins TRBV20-1 to TRBJ1-2; D possibly corresponds to TRBD1 (6 bases). This CDR3 spans 13 amino acids. Germline assignment: CDR1 DFQATT and CDR2 SNEGSKA (reference sequence). The V gene lost 4 bases and the J gene lost 7 bases, with 16 bases spanning the gap. The CDR3 loop reads CSATTSTGSGYTF. Here the CDR3 DNA reads TGCAGTGCTACCACTTCAACAGGGAGTGGCTACACCTTC.

The chain is built from TRBV20-1 and TRBJ1-2; no clear D. CDR1 is DFQATT, CDR2 SNEGSKA, per germline (reference sequence). The CDR3 extends over 12 amino acids. In DNA form, the CDR3 reads TGCAGGGCCACTGGGGTGAACTATGGCTACACCTTC. Its translation is CRATGVNYGYTF.

This clonotype was found many times. The chain couples TRBV5-6 to TRBJ2-7, with TRBD1 matching over 8 bases. The CDR3 runs to 14 residues. Unmatched junction bases numbered 5, after V lost 4 bases and J lost 2 bases. Germline values: CDR1 SGHDT, CDR2 YYEEEE. CDR3 nucleotides: TGTGCCAGCAGCCTGTACAGGGGGACCTACGAGCAGTACTTC. The encoded protein is CASSLYRGTYEQYF.

In this sample, this clonotype turned up a few times. The V call is TRBV20-1, the J call TRBJ1-2; D is undetermined. CDR3 length equals 9 residues. Germline V gives CDR1 DFQATT, CDR2 SNEGSKA (reference sequence). Deletions cut 3 bases from V and 8 bases from J, with 4 bases between. The CDR3 DNA sequence: TGCAGTGCTAGTGCGGGCTACACCTTC. Translated: CSASAGYTF.

This clonotype was observed a few times. The V and J genes are TRBV5-1 and TRBJ1-2; D might be TRBD1 (5 bases). This CDR3 is built from 15 residues. V shed 3 bases and J shed 6 bases, with 18 bases lying between them. Germline V gives CDR1 SGHRS, CDR2 YFSETQ. This CDR3 reads CASSSLSGRADGYTF. CDR3 DNA: TGCGCCAGCAGCTCCCTATCGGGGCGCGCGGATGGCTACACCTTC.

At least ten counts were recorded for this clonotype. The rearrangement uses TRBV7-2 and TRBJ2-3, with 7 nucleotides matching TRBD1. V lost 3 bases to trimming and J lost 3 bases; unmatched junction nucleotides: 6. CDR3 length: 15 amino acids. The germline gives CDR1 SGHTA, CDR2 FQGNSA. CDR3: CASSFSGGRTDTQYF. CDR3 nucleotides: TGTGCCAGCAGCTTTTCAGGGGGAAGGACAGATACGCAGTATTTT.

Details on this clonotype: It may be a read error: a sequence one base away is much more abundant. The chain links TRBV2 to TRBJ2-7; 7 bases map to TRBD1. This CDR3 spans 14 amino acids. Germline-derived CDR1 and CDR2 are SNHLY and FYNNEI. The V gene end was trimmed by 6 bases and the J gene end by 1 base; junction bases not matched to a gene: 6. In nucleotides, the CDR3 is TGTGCCAGCAGCTTCGGGACAGCTTCCTACGAGCAGTACTTC. Its protein product is CASSFGTASYEQYF.

The chain recombines TRBV3-1 with TRBJ1-1; unclear D gene. Trimming removed 4 bases at V and 6 bases at J, with 12 bases between. This CDR3 is 13 amino acids long. Germline V CDR1 and CDR2: LGHDT, YNNKEL (reference sequence). Here the CDR3 DNA reads TGTGCCAGCAGCCCAAGGGCATTGGCTGAAGCTTTCTTT. Its protein is CASSPRALAEAFF.

This rearrangement joins TRBV4-3 to TRBJ1-4, with unresolved D. The CDR3 sequence is 15 residues long. V dropped 1 base and J dropped 7 bases, with 13 bases sitting between them. The germline V gene encodes CDR1 LGHNA and CDR2 YSLEER. The CDR3 sequence is CASSQGQAEGEKLFF. CDR3 bases: TGCGCCAGCAGCCAAGGGCAGGCTGAGGGTGAAAAACTGTTTTTT.

The V gene is TRBV11-2, the J gene TRBJ2-1, with D tentatively TRBD1 (6 bases). CDR1 is SGHAT and CDR2 is FQNNGV in the germline V gene. This CDR3 is 21 amino acids long. V gave up 1 base and J gave up 1 base, with 26 bases separating them. DNA for the CDR3: TGTGCCAGCAGCTTAGGGACCGAGTTCTCAGACAGGAGCAGTTCCTACAATGAGCAGTTCTTC. This sequence encodes CASSLGTEFSDRSSSYNEQFF.

The rearrangement joins TRBV20-1 to TRBJ1-5; D is possibly TRBD1 (5 bases). The CDR3 runs 13 residues. Trimming shortened V by 1 base and J by 5 bases, and 9 bases separated the two germline ends. The germline CDR1 and CDR2 sequences are DFQATT and SNEGSKA (reference sequence). The CDR3 reads CSARGRGHQPQHF. CDR3 sequence (DNA): TGCAGTGCTAGAGGGAGGGGCCATCAGCCCCAGCATTTT.

The chain uses TRBV20-1 and TRBJ2-7; no firm D call. CDR3 length: 12 amino acids. The V gene lost 2 bases and the J gene lost 3 bases, with 8 bases spanning the gap. Germline lookup yields CDR1 DFQATT and CDR2 SNEGSKA (reference sequence). This CDR3 is CSARPDGYEQYF. The CDR3 DNA sequence: TGCAGTGCTAGACCCGACGGCTACGAGCAGTACTTC.

This clonotype was found a few times. CDR3 amino acids: CSARWTTSTDTQYF. CDR3 bases: TGCAGTGCTCGGTGGACGACTAGCACAGATACGCAGTATTTT. This rearrangement joins TRBV20-1 to TRBJ2-3; D uncertain. Germline CDR1 reads DFQATT; CDR2 reads SNEGSKA (reference sequence). V gave up 5 bases and J gave up 0 bases, with 12 bases separating them. The CDR3 contains 14 residues.

The chain carries TRBV5-4 and TRBJ2-3; a possible D gene is TRBD2 (6 bases). Per germline, CDR1 SGHNT and CDR2 YYREEE (reference sequence). The CDR3 contains 16 residues. Trimming pared 4 bases from V and 4 bases from J, leaving 19 bases between. CDR3 sequence: CASSMGTLRPPDTQYF. As DNA, the CDR3 is TGTGCCAGCAGCATGGGGACTCTCCGGCCCCCAGATACGCAGTATTTT.

This clonotype was counted between two and nine times. The chain uses TRBV5-1 and TRBJ2-5; TRBD1 agrees at 9 bases. The V gene end was trimmed by 4 bases and the J gene end by 4 bases; junction bases not matched to a gene: 8. The CDR3 sequence is 15 residues long. Germline V gene lookup returns CDR1 SGHRS and CDR2 YFSETQ. The CDR3 spells CASSGQTGGGETQYF. CDR3 nucleotide sequence: TGCGCCAGCAGCGGTCAAACAGGGGGCGGAGAGACCCAGTACTTC.

This clonotype turned up a few times. The chain has TRBV20-1 and TRBJ1-3; TRBD1 might be the D (6 bases). The germline V gene has CDR1 DFQATT and CDR2 SNEGSKA (reference sequence). The CDR3 length is 14 residues. V lost 4 bases to trimming and J lost 0 bases, with 10 bases between them. The CDR3 bases are TGCAGTGCTATCCAGGGGCCCTCTGGAAACACCATATATTTT. Translating gives CSAIQGPSGNTIYF.